These 28 T cell receptor beta chains were sequenced from one sample in a study of Ad26.COV2.S vaccination and SARS-CoV-2 variants. This table comes from immunoSEQ multiplex PCR, and its TCRdb copy is limited to in-frame clones, with some not included. The sample has fewer than 500,000 clones, about 93% seen once. Treatment noted: roughly 18 received Ad26.COV2.S at low or high dose, single or two shots; roughly five received placebo; per-sample allocation not given. Repertoires come from day 63 after the first vaccine or placebo injection. Sequences were derived from peripheral blood, sampled in a trial of Ad26.COV2.S vaccine versus placebo. The receptors here all came from a person between 18 and 59 years old who received the Ad26.COV2.S COVID-19 vaccine or a placebo.

The V gene is TRBV13, the J gene TRBJ2-1; 14 bases align to TRBD2. Germline V gene data show CDR1 as PRHDT and CDR2 as FYEKMQ (reference sequence). The CDR3 totals 18 residues. Trimming at V came to 5 bases and at J to 5 bases, leaving 11 bases not matched to a gene. CDR3 loop: CASSNDGTSGSLNNEQFF. As DNA, the CDR3 is TGTGCCAGCAGCAACGACGGGACTAGCGGGAGCCTAAACAATGAGCAGTTCTTC.

The chain employs TRBV19 and TRBJ1-3, with D tentatively TRBD1 (5 bases). V dropped 3 bases and J dropped 3 bases, with 6 bases sitting between them. Germline V gives CDR1 LNHDA, CDR2 SQIVND (reference sequence). CDR3 size: 13 residues. Here the CDR3 DNA reads TGTGCCAGTAGTATCGGGGGTGGAAACACCATATATTTT. Protein: CASSIGGGNTIYF. Full variable domain (remainder filled in from reference TRBV19 and TRBJ1-3): DGGITQSPKYLFRKEGQNVTLSCEQNLNHDAMYWYRQDPGQGLRLIYYSQIVNDFQKGDIAEGYSVSREKKESFPLTVTSAQKNPTAFYLCASSIGGGNTIYFGEGSWLTVV.

The genes are TRBV11-2 and TRBJ2-3; possible D gene TRBD2, 5 bases. From germline, CDR1 is SGHAT and CDR2 FQNNGV. Deletions cut 1 base from V and 1 base from J, with 9 bases between. CDR3 size: 15 residues. DNA of the CDR3: TGTGCCAGCAGCTTAGCGGACTCAGGCACAGATACGCAGTATTTT. The encoded protein is CASSLADSGTDTQYF.

The chain joins TRBV19 to TRBJ1-2, with D possibly TRBD1 on 6 matching bases. This CDR3 spans 17 amino acids. V was trimmed by 3 bases and J by 0 bases, leaving 17 bases between them. Per germline, CDR1 LNHDA and CDR2 SQIVND (reference sequence). CDR3 DNA sequence: TGTGCCAGTAGTATCGAGGGAGGACAGCGTACTAACTATGGCTACACCTTC. Its protein is CASSIEGGQRTNYGYTF.

The sample holds one count of this clone. The rearrangement uses TRBV5-1 and TRBJ2-2, with TRBD1 as a possible D gene (6 bases). The CDR3 has 15 residues. Germline V gives CDR1 SGHRS, CDR2 YFSETQ. V was trimmed by 4 bases and J by 3 bases, leaving 13 bases between them. CDR3 protein: CASSGQSDYTGELFF. The CDR3 region has the DNA TGCGCCAGCAGCGGACAGAGCGATTACACCGGGGAGCTGTTTTTT.

This clone has only one observation. This sequence joins TRBV12-5 and TRBJ2-2; no definite D call. This CDR3 region has 17 residues. V lost 3 bases and J 0 bases, leaving 14 bases between the germline ends. Per the germline V gene, CDR1 is LGHNT and CDR2 is FRNRAP. This CDR3 reads CASGFRIGPTNTGELFF. CDR3 coding DNA: TGTGCTAGTGGTTTTCGTATAGGACCTACGAACACCGGGGAGCTGTTTTTT.

CDR3: CASSRGTRETQYF. Written as DNA, the CDR3 is TGTGCCAGCAGCCGAGGGACTCGAGAGACCCAGTACTTC. The chain has TRBV7-3 and TRBJ2-5; D possibly corresponds to TRBD2 (6 bases). V shed 5 bases and J shed 4 bases, with 11 bases lying between them. The germline V gene encodes CDR1 SGHTA and CDR2 FQGTGA. This CDR3 region has 13 residues.

This sequence joins TRBV20-1 and TRBJ2-7; no clear D. Trimming took off 2 bases at V and 5 bases at J, with 7 bases between the two ends. Germline V gene sequence: CDR1 DFQATT, CDR2 SNEGSKA (reference sequence). The CDR3 is 11 amino acids. The CDR3 region is CSARMVNEQYF. The DNA of the CDR3 is TGCAGTGCTAGAATGGTAAACGAGCAGTACTTC.

In this sample, this clone turned up once. The rearrangement joins TRBV6-5 to TRBJ2-7; 7 nucleotides agree with TRBD1. This CDR3 is built from 16 residues. Germline V lookup: CDR1 MNHEY, CDR2 SVGAGI. The V segment lost 0 bases and the J segment 0 bases; nucleotides outside the gene matches: 5. The CDR3 is CASSYSKAGGSYEQYF. As DNA, the CDR3 is TGTGCCAGCAGTTACTCGAAGGCAGGGGGCTCCTACGAGCAGTACTTC.

The rearrangement links TRBV28 to TRBJ2-7; 8 bases are shared with TRBD2. The CDR3 contains 14 residues. With V trimmed by 4 bases and J by 7 bases, 9 bases remained unmatched. Germline V gene lookup returns CDR1 MDHEN and CDR2 SYDVKM. CDR3 in DNA: TGTGCCAGCAGTTCGGGAGCGGGAGTTGGAGAGCAGTACTTC. Encoded protein: CASSSGAGVGEQYF. Using reference TRBV28 and TRBJ2-7 for the parts outside the CDR3, the full variable domain is DVKVTQSSRYLVKRTGEKVFLECVQDMDHENMFWYRQDPGLGLRLIYFSYDVKMKEKGDIPEGYSVSREKKERFSLILESASTNQTSMYLCASSSGAGVGEQYFGPGTRLTVT.

This chain connects TRBV19 to TRBJ2-1, with 7 bases fitting TRBD2. The ends lost 6 bases at V and 10 bases at J; junction bases unmatched: 6. Germline assignment: CDR1 LNHDA and CDR2 SQIVND (reference sequence). The CDR3 has 12 amino acids. The CDR3 spells CASSSLGGEQFF. CDR3 bases: TGTGCCAGTAGCTCCCTGGGAGGGGAGCAGTTCTTC.

V gene TRBV4-1 combines with J gene TRBJ2-2; TRBD1 agrees at 8 bases. Germline V gives CDR1 MGHRA, CDR2 YSYEKL. V shed 4 bases, J shed 4 bases, and the junction held 8 bases outside the gene matches. The CDR3 loop spans 16 amino acids. CDR3 nucleotides: TGCGCCAGCAGCCGACGCGGACAGGGAGCCACCGGGGAGCTGTTTTTT. Translated: CASSRRGQGATGELFF.

The chain is built from TRBV5-6 and TRBJ2-5, with D possibly TRBD1 on 6 matching bases. V dropped 6 bases and J dropped 5 bases, with 14 bases sitting between them. This CDR3 region has 13 residues. Germline V gene data show CDR1 as SGHDT and CDR2 as YYEEEE. The CDR3 sequence: CASTWQGWETQYF. The CDR3 DNA reads as TGTGCCAGCACCTGGCAGGGGTGGGAGACCCAGTACTTC.

This sequence joins TRBV7-9 and TRBJ2-1; D is undetermined. The V and J ends lost 1 base and 5 bases respectively, with 9 bases between them. The CDR3 is 14 residues long. Looked up from germline, CDR1 is SEHNR and CDR2 is FQNEAQ (reference sequence). As DNA, the CDR3 is TGTGCCAGCAGCTTAGGTCTAGTGGACAATGAGCAGTTCTTC. Its translation is CASSLGLVDNEQFF. The entire variable domain, with the rest obtained from reference TRBV7-9 and TRBJ2-1, is as follows: DTGVSQNPRHKITKRGQNVTFRCDPISEHNRLYWYRQTLGQGPEFLTYFQNEAQLEKSRLLSDRFSAERPKGSFSTLEIQRTEQGDSAMYLCASSLGLVDNEQFFGPGTRLTVL.

This chain uses TRBV30 with TRBJ2-7; D may match TRBD1 or TRBD2 (5 bases each). There are 12 residues in the CDR3. Germline CDR1 GTSNPN, CDR2 SVGIG (reference sequence). V shed 1 base and J shed 7 bases, with 11 bases lying between them. CDR3 coding DNA: TGTGCCTGGAGTGGGGGGTCCGTTGAGCAGTACTTC. It encodes CAWSGGSVEQYF.

This clone appeared a single time. The V call is TRBV19, the J call TRBJ2-1, with TRBD2 identical over 12 bases. The length of the CDR3 is 16 residues. Germline loops: CDR1 LNHDA, CDR2 SQIVND (reference sequence). Unmatched junction bases numbered 4, after V lost 1 base and J lost 6 bases. CDR3 DNA sequence: TGTGCCAGTAGTATAGTATGGACTAGCGGGACCAATGAGCAGTTCTTC. It is translated as CASSIVWTSGTNEQFF.

V gene TRBV27 combines with J gene TRBJ2-1; tentatively, D is TRBD1 (6 bases). The CDR3 is 16 residues long. Trimming stripped 1 base from V and 4 bases from J, with 14 bases between. CDR1 MNHEY and CDR2 SMNVEV come from the germline V gene (reference sequence). The CDR3 sequence is CASSLYSGTPYNEQFF. CDR3 coding DNA: TGTGCCAGCAGTTTATACTCCGGGACACCTTACAATGAGCAGTTCTTC.

J is TRBJ1-1 and V is TRBV19, with D perhaps TRBD1 (5 bases). Germline CDR1 LNHDA, CDR2 SQIVND (reference sequence). V was cut by 1 base and J by 4 bases, with 13 bases left in between. The CDR3 length is 15 residues. The CDR3 sequence: CASSIVGQGSTEAFF. The CDR3 nucleotides read TGTGCCAGTAGTATAGTTGGTCAGGGAAGCACTGAAGCTTTCTTT. Looking up the rest from reference TRBV19 and TRBJ1-1 gives the full variable domain: DGGITQSPKYLFRKEGQNVTLSCEQNLNHDAMYWYRQDPGQGLRLIYYSQIVNDFQKGDIAEGYSVSREKKESFPLTVTSAQKNPTAFYLCASSIVGQGSTEAFFGQGTRLTVV.

The chain has TRBV4-1 and TRBJ1-5; D ambiguous. Trimming stripped 3 bases from V and 0 bases from J, with 6 bases between. Germline CDR1 reads MGHRA; CDR2 reads YSYEKL. The CDR3 length is 14 residues. In DNA, the CDR3 is TGCGCCAGCAGCCAGGGGAGTAGCAATCAGCCCCAGCATTTT. Residues: CASSQGSSNQPQHF.

V usage is TRBV18 and J usage is TRBJ2-2; possibly TRBD2 for D (5 bases). The CDR3 has 15 residues. CDR1 KGHSH and CDR2 LQKENI come from the germline V gene. V lost 3 bases, J lost 2 bases, and 10 bases lay in between. The DNA of the CDR3 is TGTGCCAGCTCACCGTTATCGGGAAACACCGGGGAGCTGTTTTTT. Translating gives CASSPLSGNTGELFF.

The V call is TRBV11-2, the J call TRBJ2-3, with D hard to call. V was clipped by 5 bases and J by 1 base, with 13 bases between them. Germline assignment: CDR1 SGHAT and CDR2 FQNNGV. The CDR3 covers 15 residues. This CDR3 is CASSGITGGTDTQYF. CDR3 in DNA: TGTGCCAGCAGCGGAATCACGGGCGGCACAGATACGCAGTATTTT.

The V call is TRBV15, the J call TRBJ2-7; TRBD1 agrees at 9 bases. V gave up 7 bases and J gave up 1 base; unmatched junction bases: 8. The CDR3 loop spans 15 amino acids. In germline, CDR1 is LNHNV, CDR2 YYDKDF (reference sequence). The CDR3 region is CATKRDRGESYEQYF. CDR3 nucleotides: TGTGCCACCAAAAGAGACAGGGGGGAATCCTACGAGCAGTACTTC.

This chain connects TRBV5-1 to TRBJ2-7; possible D gene TRBD1, 5 bases. This CDR3 region has 15 residues. V lost 4 bases to trimming and J lost 0 bases, with 14 bases between them. Per germline, CDR1 SGHRS and CDR2 YFSETQ. The CDR3 DNA reads as TGCGCCAGCAGCGTCGACAAGGGGATCTCCTACGAGCAGTACTTC. Translated: CASSVDKGISYEQYF.

Notes on this clone: Within the sample, other DNA sequences also encode this same CDR3. The chain carries TRBV12-3 or TRBV12-4 and TRBJ1-5, with a weak D call TRBD1 (5 bases). The CDR3 contains 12 residues. V dropped 6 bases and J dropped 4 bases, with 7 bases sitting between them. Here the CDR3 reads CASSQGNQPQHF. The CDR3 bases are TGTGCCAGCAGCCAGGGAAATCAGCCCCAGCATTTT.

V usage is TRBV2 and J usage is TRBJ2-1, with TRBD2 as a possible D gene (5 bases). The CDR3 has 12 residues. Deletions cut 3 bases from V and 8 bases from J, with 8 bases between. Germline loops: CDR1 SNHLY, CDR2 FYNNEI. CDR3 sequence (DNA): TGTGCCAGCAGTGAGCTGGAGGATGAGCAGTTCTTC. Encoded protein: CASSELEDEQFF.

This clone was observed once. The J gene is TRBJ2-2, the V gene TRBV18; D is perhaps TRBD1 (6 bases). Trimming took 3 bases from V and 6 from J, leaving 14 bases between them. From germline, CDR1 is KGHSH and CDR2 LQKENI. CDR3 length: 15 amino acids. The chain's CDR3 is CASSPKDSLAGELFF. The CDR3 DNA reads as TGTGCCAGCTCACCCAAGGACAGCCTGGCCGGGGAGCTGTTTTTT.

This clone showed up just once. Here the CDR3 reads CASWDRGSAGGANVLTF. In DNA, the CDR3 is TGTGCCAGTTGGGACAGGGGGTCAGCAGGTGGGGCCAACGTCCTGACTTTC. This chain joins TRBV19 and TRBJ2-6; 11 positions match TRBD1. This CDR3 spans 17 amino acids. CDR1 is LNHDA and CDR2 is SQIVND in the germline V gene (reference sequence). Germline trimming cut 8 bases from V and 3 bases from J; bases unmatched to any gene: 9. Using reference TRBV19 and TRBJ2-6 for the parts outside the CDR3, the full variable domain is DGGITQSPKYLFRKEGQNVTLSCEQNLNHDAMYWYRQDPGQGLRLIYYSQIVNDFQKGDIAEGYSVSREKKESFPLTVTSAQKNPTAFYLCASWDRGSAGGANVLTFGAGSRLTVL.

The chain uses TRBV24-1 and TRBJ2-1; 7 nucleotides match TRBD1. The CDR3 has 15 residues. Germline CDR1 and CDR2: KGHDR and SFDVKD. Trimming took 9 bases from V and 2 from J; bases not matched to a gene: 9. CDR3 region: CATAHRDSPYNEQFF. The CDR3 DNA is TGTGCCACCGCTCACCGGGACAGCCCCTACAATGAGCAGTTCTTC.